This entry concerns a single T cell receptor (beta chain). Its antigen is undetermined. This sample is drawn from a study of T cell repertoires in ileal Crohn's disease. Study-wide background: Operated complications were stricturing disease (roughly 60%) and penetrating disease (around 39%).

The CDR3 contains 15 residues. V was pared by 7 bases and J by 0 bases, with 3 bases of the junction left unmatched. Germline V gene lookup returns CDR1 MNHNS and CDR2 SASEGT. General study points: Compared with CD4 T cells, sorted CD8 cells carried more expanded clones.

Per sample, about 500 nanograms of biopsy DNA were TCRB immunosequenced. Clones were read by immunoSEQ multiplex PCR, and TCRdb kept only the in-frame ones, dropping some. The sample carries a few thousand clones, nearly 98% recorded once. Material for sequencing was ileal tissue. The chain carries TRBV6-1 and TRBJ1-6; 7 bases agree with TRBD1. The clonotype was recovered from an adult with Crohn's disease. The CDR3 protein is CASKTGSSYNSPLHF. The CDR3, as DNA: TGTGCCAGCAAGACAGGGTCCTCCTATAATTCACCCCTCCACTTT.